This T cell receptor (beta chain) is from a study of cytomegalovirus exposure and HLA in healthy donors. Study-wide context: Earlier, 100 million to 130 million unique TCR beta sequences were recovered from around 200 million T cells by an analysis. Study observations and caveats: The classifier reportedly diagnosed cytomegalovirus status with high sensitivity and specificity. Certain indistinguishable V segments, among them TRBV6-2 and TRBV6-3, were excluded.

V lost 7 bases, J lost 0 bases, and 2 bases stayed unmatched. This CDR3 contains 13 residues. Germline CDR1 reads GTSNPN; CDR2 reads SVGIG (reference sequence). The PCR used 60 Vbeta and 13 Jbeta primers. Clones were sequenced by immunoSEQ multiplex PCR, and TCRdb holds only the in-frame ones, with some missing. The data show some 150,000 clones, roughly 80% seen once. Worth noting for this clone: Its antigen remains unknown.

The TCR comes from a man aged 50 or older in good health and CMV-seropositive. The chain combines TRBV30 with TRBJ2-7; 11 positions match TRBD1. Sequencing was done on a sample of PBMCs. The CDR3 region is CASGTGGSYEQYF. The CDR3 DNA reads TGTGCCTCCGGGACAGGGGGCTCCTACGAGCAGTACTTC.